Reported below is one T cell receptor (beta chain). The antigen is undetermined. The donors were part of the roughly 120-subject validation cohort, which stood apart from the approximately 640-subject first cohort. Measured with immunoSEQ multiplex PCR; TCRdb has only the in-frame clones, and not every one. The sample yields some 130,000 clones, just under 85% seen once. Looked up from germline, CDR1 is SGDLS and CDR2 is YYNGEE. The CDR3 is made up of 14 amino acids. With V trimmed by 4 bases and J by 3 bases, 5 bases remained unmatched. These data originate in a study of cytomegalovirus exposure and HLA in healthy donors. The overall study: The 90 to 150 validation repertoires, a later analysis reported, used the same platform as the approximately 670 first-cohort repertoires. Points from the study as a whole: Subsequent analysis of the approximately 120 validation repertoires found a tendency for first-cohort TCR clusters to co-occur. High specificity and sensitivity for cytomegalovirus status were reported for the classifier.

The J gene is TRBJ2-5, the V gene TRBV9; 8 nucleotides agree with TRBD1. The sequenced material came from PBMCs. This TCR was recovered from a man aged 25 to 40 in good health and CMV-seropositive. As DNA, the CDR3 is TGTGCCAGCAGCATGGGACAGGCCAAAGAGACCCAGTACTTC. This codes for CASSMGQAKETQYF.